The 17 T cell receptor beta chains listed next were all sequenced from one sample in a study of radiation and T cells in renal cell carcinoma. The data were produced by immunoSEQ multiplex PCR, yet TCRdb's version contains in-frame clones alone and is incomplete. The sample has some 58,000 clones, around three quarters seen once; the top ten hold about 7%. Indicated time point: blood 2 weeks post-SBRT. Treatment reported: 15 Gy SBRT to primary tumor, nephrectomy 4 weeks later. The source material was blood, sampled from a patient whose treatment included radiotherapy and nephrectomy. All receptors come from a man aged 60-69 years with renal cell carcinoma.

The V and J genes are TRBV10-1 and TRBJ2-2, with 10 bases that match TRBD1. V lost 5 bases and J lost 6; bases outside the gene matches: 3. The CDR3 covers 14 residues. From germline, CDR1 is WNHNN and CDR2 SYGVQD (reference sequence). Here the CDR3 reads CASSRTGGPGELFF. The CDR3 DNA reads as TGCGCCAGCAGTCGGACAGGGGGTCCCGGGGAGCTGTTTTTT.

The V gene is TRBV2, the J gene TRBJ2-1; D unclear. This CDR3 comprises 15 residues. Germline lookup yields CDR1 SNHLY and CDR2 FYNNEI. V was clipped by 7 bases and J by 7 bases, with 20 bases between them. CDR3 residues: CASTNSPAAGNEQFF. Here the CDR3 DNA reads TGTGCCAGCACCAACTCCCCGGCCGCCGGGAATGAGCAGTTCTTC.

The V and J genes are TRBV7-9 and TRBJ1-1; 8 positions match TRBD1. The CDR3 has 15 residues. V was pared by 5 bases and J by 1 base, with 6 bases of the junction left unmatched. CDR1 and CDR2 from the germline V gene are SEHNR and FQNEAQ (reference sequence). CDR3 nucleotide sequence: TGTGCCAGCAGCGCGGACAGGGCGACGAACACTGAAGCTTTCTTT. Translated: CASSADRATNTEAFF.

This clone has a handful of counts. The chain links TRBV7-2 to TRBJ1-2, with 10 bases aligning to TRBD1. V shed 1 base and J 0 bases; nucleotides not matched to a gene: 5. CDR1 is SGHTA and CDR2 is FQGNSA in the germline V gene. The CDR3 extends over 17 amino acids. CDR3 residues: CASSLGSGTGANYGYTF. CDR3 DNA: TGTGCCAGCAGCTTAGGCTCCGGGACAGGGGCTAACTATGGCTACACCTTC.

This sequence joins TRBV2 and TRBJ1-2; D may be TRBD1 (5 bases). This CDR3 has 13 residues. Germline V lookup: CDR1 SNHLY, CDR2 FYNNEI. V was pared by 6 bases and J by 5 bases, with 13 bases between. Written as DNA, the CDR3 is TGTGCCAGCAGCGCCGCGGGGGTATATGGCTACACCTTC. Its protein product is CASSAAGVYGYTF.

This chain uses TRBV5-4 with TRBJ2-1; D might be TRBD1 or TRBD2, each matching 5 bases. The CDR3 sequence is 14 residues long. The V gene lost 4 bases and the J gene lost 4 bases, with 12 bases spanning the gap. The germline V gene has CDR1 SGHNT and CDR2 YYREEE (reference sequence). The CDR3 region is CASSRDAVYNEQFF. The CDR3 DNA follows: TGTGCCAGCAGCCGGGACGCTGTGTACAATGAGCAGTTCTTC.

The chain is built from TRBV19 and TRBJ1-5; 8 bases line up with TRBD1. Trimming removed 4 bases from V and 7 bases from J; junction bases left unmatched: 6. The CDR3 length is 14 residues. Germline CDR1 LNHDA, CDR2 SQIVND (reference sequence). The CDR3 protein is CASSTQGAGQPQHF. CDR3 coding DNA: TGTGCCAGTAGTACTCAGGGGGCAGGGCAGCCCCAGCATTTT.

The rearrangement uses TRBV9 and TRBJ2-3, with D hard to call. Germline assignment: CDR1 SGDLS and CDR2 YYNGEE. V lost 0 bases, J lost 8 bases, and 13 bases lay in between. This CDR3 has 14 residues. CDR3 residues: CASSVEGTIGTQYF. The CDR3, as DNA: TGTGCCAGCAGCGTAGAGGGAACTATTGGTACGCAGTATTTT.

The chain is built from TRBV11-3 and TRBJ2-5; tentatively, D is TRBD1 or TRBD2 (5 bases each). V dropped 1 base and J dropped 5 bases, with 8 bases sitting between them. CDR1 is SGHNT and CDR2 is YENEEA in the germline V gene. The CDR3 contains 13 residues. Here the CDR3 reads CASSLGGEETQYF. The CDR3 DNA is TGTGCCAGCAGCTTAGGAGGGGAGGAGACCCAGTACTTC.

V and J are TRBV25-1 and TRBJ1-6; TRBD1 is a possible D gene (5 bases). This CDR3 is built from 14 residues. Germline V gene sequence: CDR1 MGHDK, CDR2 SYGVNS. V was shortened by 2 bases and J by 10 bases, with 12 bases between the two germline ends. DNA for the CDR3: TGTGCCAGCAGTGAACCCCGGGGGAGGTCACCCCTCCACTTT. As protein: CASSEPRGRSPLHF.

The gene calls are TRBV7-8 and TRBJ2-3, with 16 bases identical to TRBD2. The CDR3 covers 17 residues. V was clipped by 3 bases and J by 3 bases; unmatched bases: 3. From germline, CDR1 is SGHVS and CDR2 FQNEAQ. The CDR3 region has the DNA TGTGCCAGCAGCTTTGGGACTAGCGGGGGGGCGACAGATACGCAGTATTTT. It specifies CASSFGTSGGATDTQYF.

The chain employs TRBV15 and TRBJ2-3; D not certain. There are 15 residues in the CDR3. The V and J ends lost 1 base and 2 bases respectively, with 10 bases between them. Germline CDR1 LNHNV, CDR2 YYDKDF (reference sequence). DNA for the CDR3: TGTGCCACCAGCAGAGCCTCAGCCTCCACAGATACGCAGTATTTT. It encodes CATSRASASTDTQYF.

V is TRBV27 and J is TRBJ1-2; 7 bases agree with TRBD1. Germline loops: CDR1 MNHEY, CDR2 SMNVEV (reference sequence). V lost 7 bases and J lost 5; bases outside the gene matches: 10. The length of the CDR3 is 14 residues. CDR3 coding DNA: TGTGCCAGCACCCCTAGGGCAGGGGGGTATGGCTACACCTTC. Translated: CASTPRAGGYGYTF.

This clone is a singleton in its sample. The V gene is TRBV19, the J gene TRBJ2-5; TRBD1 might be the D (6 bases). V lost 2 bases and J 2 bases, leaving 9 bases between the germline ends. Per germline, CDR1 LNHDA and CDR2 SQIVND (reference sequence). This CDR3 spans 14 amino acids. CDR3 coding DNA: TGTGCCAGTAGTATACGAACAGGGCAAGAGACCCAGTACTTC. This translates into CASSIRTGQETQYF.

This sequence joins TRBV6-5 and TRBJ1-6; TRBD1 is a possible D gene (6 bases). V lost 4 bases to trimming and J lost 10 bases, with 17 bases between them. CDR3 length: 15 residues. Germline CDR1 MNHEY, CDR2 SVGAGI. The CDR3 nucleotides are TGTGCCAGCAGTTCGCCCCGGACAGTTGGGTCACCCCTCCACTTT. Translated, it gives CASSSPRTVGSPLHF.

This chain links TRBV11-2 with TRBJ2-3, with no clear D. The CDR3 has 13 amino acids. CDR1 and CDR2 (germline): SGHAT, FQNNGV. V lost 0 bases and J lost 13, with 14 bases in between. The CDR3 sequence: CASSLDLPSRKYF. CDR3 coding DNA: TGTGCCAGCAGCTTAGACCTACCTTCTAGAAAGTATTTT.

The J gene is TRBJ2-5, the V gene TRBV9; weak D call: TRBD1 (5 bases). Germline CDR1 reads SGDLS; CDR2 reads YYNGEE. V gave up 0 bases and J gave up 4 bases, with 16 bases separating them. The CDR3 runs 16 residues. This CDR3 reads CASSVGKAGFRETQYF. The CDR3 DNA reads as TGTGCCAGCAGCGTAGGGAAGGCAGGGTTTCGAGAGACCCAGTACTTC.